This T cell receptor beta chain is from a study of cytomegalovirus exposure and HLA in healthy donors. The primer mix had 60 Vbeta and 13 Jbeta primers. Sequencing used immunoSEQ multiplex PCR; TCRdb keeps in-frame clones, though not all of them. The sample consists of 200,000 or so clones, 70% to 85% of them appearing once. The ends lost 4 bases at V and 0 bases at J; junction bases unmatched: 5. Germline CDR1 SGHNT, CDR2 YYREEE (reference sequence). The CDR3 is 15 residues long. The rearrangement uses TRBV5-4 and TRBJ2-7; 9 positions match TRBD2. The sequence was obtained from a girl between 2 and 10 years old in good health and CMV-seronegative. Sequencing was done on a sample of PBMCs. The CDR3: CASSNSGGLSYEQYF. DNA of the CDR3: TGTGCCAGCAGCAATAGCGGGGGCCTCTCCTACGAGCAGTACTTC.